Below, 6 T cell receptor beta chains from the same sample are listed, as sequenced in a study of shared clonotypes between healthy human individuals. Sequencing was performed with immunoSEQ multiplex PCR; in TCRdb, only in-frame clones are kept and a portion is missing. The sample consists of about 2 million clones, 95% of them appearing once. The sequencing input was naive CD4+ T cells sorted from blood. Subset denoted: CD45RA+ positively selected. The receptors were gathered from a man in his late teens or twenties in good health.

This rearrangement joins TRBV19 to TRBJ2-1, with TRBD1 identical over 9 bases. Germline CDR1 is LNHDA and CDR2 is SQIVND (reference sequence). Losses at the gene ends were 8 bases for V and 3 bases for J; bases not matched to a gene: 8. This CDR3 is built from 15 residues. The CDR3 is CASGPSGQGYNEQFF. CDR3 coding DNA: TGTGCCAGTGGACCCTCGGGACAGGGCTACAATGAGCAGTTCTTC.

The sample holds one count of this clone. V usage is TRBV30 and J usage is TRBJ2-1; tentatively, D is TRBD2 (5 bases). The ends were cut back, 3 bases at V and 4 bases at J, with 10 bases in the middle. CDR1 is GTSNPN and CDR2 is SVGIG in the germline V gene (reference sequence). CDR3 length equals 13 residues. The CDR3 bases are TGTGCCTGGAGACGAGGGAGATACAATGAGCAGTTCTTC. Its translation is CAWRRGRYNEQFF.

This clone showed up just a few times. The gene calls are TRBV18 and TRBJ2-5, with 9 bases that match TRBD2. CDR1 is KGHSH, CDR2 LQKENI, per germline. Trimming cost V 6 bases and J 3 bases; bases outside gene matches: 8. The CDR3 runs 15 residues. The CDR3 sequence is CASSLTSGLKETQYF. The CDR3 DNA follows: TGTGCCAGCTCCCTGACTAGCGGCCTAAAAGAGACCCAGTACTTC.

In this sample, this clone turned up a few times. The chain employs TRBV5-1 and TRBJ2-1; no clear D gene. The germline CDR1 and CDR2 sequences are SGHRS and YFSETQ. V was clipped by 3 bases and J by 11 bases, with 9 bases between them. The length of the CDR3 is 11 residues. The CDR3 coding sequence is TGCGCCAGCAGCTCCACTGGTCAGCAGTTCTTC. Translation: CASSSTGQQFF.

V and J are TRBV2 and TRBJ2-7, with D perhaps matching TRBD1 (5 bases). CDR1 is SNHLY, CDR2 FYNNEI, per germline. Trimming cost V 2 bases and J 3 bases, with 17 bases left between them. The CDR3 runs to 16 residues. The CDR3 bases are TGTGCCAGCAGTGAATTTTTTGGACAAGTCCTCTACGAGCAGTACTTC. Its translation: CASSEFFGQVLYEQYF.

V gene TRBV5-1 combines with J gene TRBJ2-3; the match to TRBD1 covers 7 bases. CDR1 is SGHRS and CDR2 is YFSETQ in the germline V gene. The CDR3 consists of 17 residues. J was trimmed by 4 bases and V by 4 bases; bases with no gene match: 15. In DNA, the CDR3 is TGCGCCAGCAGCCCGTGGAGACAGGGAAGGGCGGCAGATACGCAGTATTTT. It specifies CASSPWRQGRAADTQYF.